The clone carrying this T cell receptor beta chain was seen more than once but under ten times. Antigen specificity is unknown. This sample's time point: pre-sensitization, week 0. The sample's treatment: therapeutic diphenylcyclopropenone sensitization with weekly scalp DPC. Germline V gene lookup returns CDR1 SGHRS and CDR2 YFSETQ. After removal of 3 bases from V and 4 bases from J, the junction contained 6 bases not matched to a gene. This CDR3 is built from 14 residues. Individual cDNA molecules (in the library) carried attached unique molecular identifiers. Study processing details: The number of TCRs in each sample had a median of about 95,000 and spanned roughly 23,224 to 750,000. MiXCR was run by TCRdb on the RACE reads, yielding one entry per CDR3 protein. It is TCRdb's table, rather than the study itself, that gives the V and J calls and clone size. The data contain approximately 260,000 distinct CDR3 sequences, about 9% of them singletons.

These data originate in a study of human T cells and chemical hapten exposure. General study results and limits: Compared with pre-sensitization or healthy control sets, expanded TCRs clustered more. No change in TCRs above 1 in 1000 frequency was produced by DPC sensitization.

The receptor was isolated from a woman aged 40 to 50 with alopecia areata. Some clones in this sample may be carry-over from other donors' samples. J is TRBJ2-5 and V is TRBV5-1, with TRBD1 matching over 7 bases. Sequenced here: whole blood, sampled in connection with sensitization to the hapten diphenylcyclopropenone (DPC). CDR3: CASSYESGGETQYF. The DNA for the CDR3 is TGCGCCAGCAGCTATGAATCAGGGGGAGAGACCCAGTACTTC.